The 4 T cell receptor beta chains given below trace back to one sample, sequenced in a study of CD8+ T cells in alopecia areata. As to treatment: oral pan-JAK inhibitor, 5-10 mg twice daily. RNA extraction was followed by reverse transcription into cDNA, which acted as the sequencing template. Clones were sequenced by immunoSEQ multiplex PCR, and TCRdb holds only the in-frame ones, with some missing. The sample has some 190,000 clones, about half seen once. Sequenced here: CD8+ T cells sorted from blood, sampled at week 52, from a patient treated with tofacitinib. These receptors all stem from a human donor with alopecia areata.

V and J are TRBV4-3 and TRBJ2-5; TRBD1 or TRBD2 may be the D gene (5 bases each). This CDR3 contains 13 residues. CDR1 and CDR2 (germline): LGHNA, YSLEER. The germline V and J ends were trimmed by 4 bases and 2 bases, with 8 bases remaining between them. CDR3 sequence: CASSLGVQETQYF. In DNA form, the CDR3 reads TGCGCCAGCAGCCTGGGGGTTCAAGAGACCCAGTACTTC.

V is TRBV5-1 and J is TRBJ1-2; 7 bases fit TRBD1. V gave up 3 bases and J gave up 2 bases; unmatched junction bases: 10. This CDR3 region has 16 residues. Germline V gene sequence: CDR1 SGHRS, CDR2 YFSETQ. DNA for the CDR3: TGCGCCAGCAGCTCTTCCAACGACAGGGCCAACTATGGCTACACCTTC. Protein sequence: CASSSSNDRANYGYTF.

The chain employs TRBV11-2 and TRBJ1-6; unclear D gene. This CDR3 has 13 amino acids. Germline CDR1 SGHAT, CDR2 FQNNGV. V lost 1 base and J 10 bases, leaving 8 bases between the germline ends. As DNA, the CDR3 is TGTGCCAGCAGCTTAGTAATGCGGTCACCCCTCCACTTT. This gives the protein CASSLVMRSPLHF.

This sequence joins TRBV4-2 and TRBJ2-3; D possibly corresponds to TRBD1 (5 bases). Germline V CDR1 and CDR2: LGHNA, YNFKEQ. This CDR3 contains 15 residues. Trimming took 4 bases from V and 0 from J, leaving 11 bases between them. The CDR3: CASSLQAPSTDTQYF. DNA for the CDR3: TGTGCCAGCAGCCTACAGGCTCCGAGCACAGATACGCAGTATTTT.